Shown below are 13 T cell receptor beta chains from a single sample sequenced in a study of control samples from healthy donors and cancer patients. The method was immunoSEQ multiplex PCR; TCRdb's version includes in-frame clones alone and lacks a portion of them. This sample has 35,000 to 55,000 clones, with less than 95% found just once. The sequencing sample was made of PBMCs. These receptors came from a woman aged 40 to 50 with head and neck cancer.

The CDR3 sequence is CASSPDRANEKLFF. In DNA, the CDR3 is TGTGCCAGCAGCCCGGACAGGGCTAATGAAAAACTGTTTTTT. The rearrangement joins TRBV11-2 to TRBJ1-4, with 8 bases matching TRBD1. CDR3 length: 14 amino acids. With 5 bases clipped from V and 3 bases from J, the junction kept 2 bases outside the gene matches. Per the germline V gene, CDR1 is SGHAT and CDR2 is FQNNGV. Based on the CDR3 plus reference TRBV11-2 and TRBJ1-4, the full variable domain is EAGVAQSPRYKIIEKRQSVAFWCNPISGHATLYWYQQILGQGPKLLIQFQNNGVVDDSQLPKDRFSAERLKGVDSTLKIQPAKLEDSAVYLCASSPDRANEKLFFGSGTQLSVL.

The V call is TRBV4-1, the J call TRBJ2-4; 13 nucleotides match TRBD2. In germline, CDR1 is MGHRA, CDR2 YSYEKL. V gave up 8 bases and J gave up 4 bases; unmatched junction bases: 5. The CDR3 consists of 15 residues. CDR3 in amino acids: CASSPGLAGKNIQYF. CDR3 nucleotides: TGCGCCAGCTCACCGGGACTAGCGGGAAAAAACATTCAGTACTTC.

This clone was seen only once. CDR3 amino acids: CASTLYEQYF. The CDR3 coding sequence is TGTGCCAGTACCTTATACGAGCAGTACTTC. This rearrangement joins TRBV28 to TRBJ2-7; no reliable D call. Per the germline V gene, CDR1 is MDHEN and CDR2 is SYDVKM. The V gene lost 9 bases and the J gene lost 4 bases, with 7 bases spanning the gap. CDR3 length: 10 residues.

The rearrangement joins TRBV25-1 to TRBJ1-1; a weak D match, TRBD1 (6 bases). From germline, CDR1 is MGHDK and CDR2 SYGVNS. V shed 7 bases and J shed 11 bases, with 20 bases lying between them. The CDR3 sequence is 13 residues long. CDR3 sequence (DNA): TGTGCCAGCACTTTGGGGGGCCAGGGGATGGCTTTCTTT. This codes for CASTLGGQGMAFF.

This sequence joins TRBV27 and TRBJ2-1; 9 bases align to TRBD2. CDR1 is MNHEY, CDR2 SMNVEV, per germline (reference sequence). V dropped 3 bases and J dropped 10; count of bases not matched to a gene: 1. The CDR3 extends over 12 amino acids. In nucleotides, the CDR3 is TGTGCCAGCAGTTTCCTAGCGGGAGAGCAGTTCTTC. It translates to CASSFLAGEQFF.

The CDR3 bases are TGTGCCTGGAGTCTGGGGCTTGGGGAGACCCAGTACTTC. It encodes CAWSLGLGETQYF. The chain is built from TRBV30 and TRBJ2-5; tentatively, D is TRBD1 (5 bases). CDR3 size: 13 residues. V was pared by 2 bases and J by 5 bases, with 12 bases between. CDR1 is GTSNPN, CDR2 SVGIG, per germline (reference sequence).

This chain uses TRBV20-1 with TRBJ1-1; possibly TRBD1 for D (6 bases). The CDR3 runs 13 residues. V lost 3 bases and J lost 7, with 15 bases in between. Per the germline V gene, CDR1 is DFQATT and CDR2 is SNEGSKA (reference sequence). The CDR3 sequence: CSASFQGQGEAFF. The CDR3, as DNA: TGCAGTGCTAGTTTCCAGGGGCAGGGTGAAGCTTTCTTT.

This chain uses TRBV5-6 with TRBJ1-2; D gene ambiguous. CDR3 size: 13 residues. V was cut by 4 bases and J by 7 bases, with 14 bases left in between. Per the germline V gene, CDR1 is SGHDT and CDR2 is YYEEEE. The CDR3 DNA reads as TGTGCCAGCAGCCAGCTTTTGGTGGGTGGCTACACCTTC. Encoded protein: CASSQLLVGGYTF.

The CDR3 loop is CASSFGRNEQFF. The CDR3 DNA follows: TGTGCCAGCAGCTTCGGTCGGAATGAGCAGTTCTTC. This chain connects TRBV7-9 to TRBJ2-1; no firm D call. Germline loops: CDR1 SEHNR, CDR2 FQNEAQ (reference sequence). The V gene lost 3 bases and the J gene lost 7 bases, with 7 bases spanning the gap. This CDR3 has 12 amino acids.

The chain links TRBV4-1 to TRBJ1-2; TRBD1 matches 9 bases. There are 15 residues in the CDR3. V lost 4 bases and J lost 4; bases outside the gene matches: 7. Germline V CDR1 and CDR2: MGHRA, YSYEKL. CDR3 sequence: CASSLPTGGFYGYTF. For the CDR3, the DNA is TGCGCCAGCAGCCTTCCGACAGGGGGTTTCTATGGCTACACCTTC.

The gene calls are TRBV15 and TRBJ2-1; 8 bases map to TRBD2. This CDR3 is built from 14 residues. Germline values: CDR1 LNHNV, CDR2 YYDKDF (reference sequence). The V gene end was trimmed by 5 bases and the J gene end by 8 bases; junction bases not matched to a gene: 8. The CDR3 DNA reads as TGTGCCACCAGCTCCCGGACTAGCCGCGATGAGCAGTTCTTC. Translated: CATSSRTSRDEQFF.

The V call is TRBV2, the J call TRBJ2-1, with D maybe TRBD2 (5 bases). Trimming shortened V by 4 bases and J by 7 bases, and 14 bases separated the two germline ends. The CDR3 sequence is 14 residues long. Germline V CDR1 and CDR2: SNHLY, FYNNEI. In DNA form, the CDR3 reads TGTGCCAGCAGTGTCCGGACTGGGCGGAATGAGCAGTTCTTC. Translating it yields CASSVRTGRNEQFF.

This clone was recorded only once. The genes are TRBV5-1 and TRBJ2-5, with unresolved D. Looked up from germline, CDR1 is SGHRS and CDR2 is YFSETQ. The CDR3 is 12 residues long. With 1 base removed from V and 4 bases from J, the gap between germline ends came to 5 bases. The CDR3 sequence is CASSLLSETQYF. The DNA for the CDR3 is TGCGCCAGCAGCTTGCTGTCAGAGACCCAGTACTTC. The variable domain in full, with the rest retrieved from reference TRBV5-1 and TRBJ2-5, is KAGVTQTPRYLIKTRGQQVTLSCSPISGHRSVSWYQQTPGQGLQFLFEYFSETQRNKGNFPGRFSGRQFSNSRSEMNVSTLELGDSALYLCASSLLSETQYFGPGTRLLVL.